This entry features one T cell receptor (beta chain) sequence. The V gene's germline CDR1 is SNHLY and CDR2 FYNNEI. V gave up 8 bases and J gave up 3 bases, with 20 bases separating them. This CDR3 is 16 amino acids long. Data came from immunoSEQ multiplex PCR; TCRdb stores just in-frame clones and leaves some out. The sample has 75,000 to 95,000 clones, over 90% seen once; the top ten hold roughly 10%. This specimen comes from a study of PD-L1 blockade in urothelial cancer. Study details: Males with urothelial cancer arising in the bladder constituted most of the 29 patients. At 3 weeks after treatment start (second dose) and again at 6 weeks, blood was analyzed. Researchers found blood samples held a median of approximately 150,000 T cells.

V gene TRBV2 combines with J gene TRBJ2-4; D perhaps matches TRBD1 (6 bases). This sequence originates from a man between 60 and 70 years old with urothelial cancer. The source material was PBMCs, sampled around atezolizumab (anti-PD-L1) treatment. CDR3 protein: CASAGAPSSVKNIQYF. DNA for the CDR3: TGTGCCAGCGCAGGGGCCCCATCCTCCGTCAAAAACATTCAGTACTTC.